Listed below are T cell receptor beta chains from one sample, sequenced in a study of metastatic and nonmetastatic thyroid tumors. TCRdb called clones again from the PCR reads with MiXCR. The sample includes roughly 14,000 clones, under 25% seen only once; the top ten take under 9.5%. The sample was blood. These TCRs come from a female donor with papillary thyroid cancer or a benign thyroid nodule (not recorded which). Some clones in this sample may be carry-over from other donors' samples. The conserved cysteine and the conserved F or W are not part of the CDR3 here.

v_call	j_call	cdr3_aa
TRBV5-1	TRBJ2-1	ASSFAATSGSLYNEQF
TRBV7-2	TRBJ2-1	ASSSGLAGAITYNEQF
TRBV6-1	TRBJ2-5	ASNTPGPLQETQY
TRBV6-6	TRBJ2-7	ASSYGLAGTSYEQY
TRBV27	TRBJ2-1	ASSSPGGAEQF
TRBV28	TRBJ2-1	ASRRATSGRGNEQF
TRBV20-1	TRBJ1-2	SARDINYGYT
TRBV30	TRBJ2-2	AWSLKTRDTGELF
TRBV20-1	TRBJ1-1	SARVAGRFTEAF
TRBV20-1	TRBJ1-1	SAPPSGTEAF
TRBV10-3	TRBJ2-3	AISESENVAVWGTDTQY
TRBV9	TRBJ2-1	ASSPRTYYNEQF
TRBV5-1	TRBJ2-7	ASSFRISGDYEQY
TRBV20-1	TRBJ2-7	SANPVTSGTHYEQY
TRBV20-1	TRBJ2-7	SARVDRRYEKY
TRBV12-3/TRBV12-4	TRBJ2-6	ASSQGVSGANVLT
TRBV7-2	TRBJ2-3	ASSLSGLTDTQY
TRBV20-1	TRBJ1-4	SAETGLDEKLF
TRBV12-3/TRBV12-4	TRBJ2-7	ASSPTSGVYEQY
TRBV6-1	TRBJ2-3	ASSRTGTDTQY
TRBV6-4	TRBJ2-1	ASRPYRTGLAGGPSYNEQF
TRBV5-1	TRBJ2-7	ASSWWGGNSYEQY
TRBV5-4	TRBJ2-2	ASSSKLQGTGELF
TRBV20-1	TRBJ2-1	SAEVGDKQF
TRBV11-2	TRBJ2-1	ASSLGQPKYNEQF
TRBV30	TRBJ2-7	AWSVPGQGSGEQY
TRBV7-8	TRBJ2-2	ASSRHRIISGELF
TRBV6-1	TRBJ2-7	ASSRSRGRNEQY
TRBV6-1	TRBJ1-1	ASRQTGRGTEAF
TRBV29-1	TRBJ2-3	SVVQGRDTQY
TRBV28	TRBJ2-5	ASSPPADQETQY
TRBV20-1	TRBJ2-5	SARDGQGSQETQY
TRBV5-1	TRBJ2-7	ASSTTASRGGSYYEQY
TRBV7-3	TRBJ2-2	ASSLTSVRAAVELF
TRBV10-2	TRBJ1-1	ASSDTGDTEAF
TRBV3-1	TRBJ2-7	ASSQGPINEQY
TRBV20-1	TRBJ2-2	SVLANTGELL
TRBV2	TRBJ2-5	ASSTQLGGRGETQY
TRBV6-1	TRBJ2-3	ASTAPHRGPGSQY
TRBV12-3/TRBV12-4	TRBJ2-3	ATFSGSKTDTQY
TRBV6-1	TRBJ1-2	ASSADNQYGYT
TRBV5-1	TRBJ1-2	ASSLEPSRRYGYT
TRBV4-2	TRBJ2-5	ASSQAGGKETQY
TRBV20-1	TRBJ1-2	SASPGRGNNYGYT
TRBV20-1	TRBJ1-1	SANSPGTENTEAF
TRBV7-2	TRBJ2-1	ASSHDSGGDNEQF
TRBV5-1	TRBJ2-1	ASSHQAGHPNNEQF
TRBV15	TRBJ2-3	ATSRTSGGANTQY
TRBV5-4	TRBJ2-3	ASSRGLAEDTQY
TRBV28	TRBJ1-5	ASSLGGRGPDQPQH
TRBV6-2/TRBV6-3	TRBJ2-5	ASTRFREETQY
TRBV7-2	TRBJ2-1	ASSFFPSGALGYEQF